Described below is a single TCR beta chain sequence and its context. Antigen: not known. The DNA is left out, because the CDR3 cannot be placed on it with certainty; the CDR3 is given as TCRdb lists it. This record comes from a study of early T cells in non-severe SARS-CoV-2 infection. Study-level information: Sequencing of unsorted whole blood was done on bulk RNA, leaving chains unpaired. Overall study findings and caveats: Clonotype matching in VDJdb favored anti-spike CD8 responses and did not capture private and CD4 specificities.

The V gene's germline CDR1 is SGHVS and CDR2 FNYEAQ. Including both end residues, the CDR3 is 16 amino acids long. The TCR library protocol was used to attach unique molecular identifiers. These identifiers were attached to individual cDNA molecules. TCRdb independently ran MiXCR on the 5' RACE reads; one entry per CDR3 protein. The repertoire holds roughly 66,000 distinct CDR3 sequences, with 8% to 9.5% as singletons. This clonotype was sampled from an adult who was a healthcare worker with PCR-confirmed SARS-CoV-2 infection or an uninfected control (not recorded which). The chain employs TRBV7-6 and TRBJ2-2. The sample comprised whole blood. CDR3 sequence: CASSLERVVTPGSCFF.